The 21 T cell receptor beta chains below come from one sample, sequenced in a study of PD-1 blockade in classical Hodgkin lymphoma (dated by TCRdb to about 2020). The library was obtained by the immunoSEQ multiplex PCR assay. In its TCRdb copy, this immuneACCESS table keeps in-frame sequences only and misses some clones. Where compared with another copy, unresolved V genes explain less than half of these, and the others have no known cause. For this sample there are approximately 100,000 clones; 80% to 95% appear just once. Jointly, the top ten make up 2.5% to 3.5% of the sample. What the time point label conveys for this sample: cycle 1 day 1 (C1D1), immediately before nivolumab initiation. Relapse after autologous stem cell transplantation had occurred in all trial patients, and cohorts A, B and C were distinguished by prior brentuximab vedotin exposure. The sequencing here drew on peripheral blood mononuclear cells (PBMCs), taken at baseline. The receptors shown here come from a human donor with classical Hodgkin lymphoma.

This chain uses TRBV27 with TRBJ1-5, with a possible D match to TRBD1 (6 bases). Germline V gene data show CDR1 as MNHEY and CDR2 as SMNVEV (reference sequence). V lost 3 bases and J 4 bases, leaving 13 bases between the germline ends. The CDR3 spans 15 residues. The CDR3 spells CASSFYGQRNQPQHF. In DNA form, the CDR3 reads TGTGCCAGCAGTTTCTACGGACAGAGAAATCAGCCCCAGCATTTT.

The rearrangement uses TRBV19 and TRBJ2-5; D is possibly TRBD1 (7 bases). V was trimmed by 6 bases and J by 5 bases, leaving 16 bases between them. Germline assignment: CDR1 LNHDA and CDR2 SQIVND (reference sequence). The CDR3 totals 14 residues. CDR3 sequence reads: CASSPGGTRETQYF. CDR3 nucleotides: TGTGCCAGTAGCCCAGGGGGGACAAGGGAGACCCAGTACTTC.

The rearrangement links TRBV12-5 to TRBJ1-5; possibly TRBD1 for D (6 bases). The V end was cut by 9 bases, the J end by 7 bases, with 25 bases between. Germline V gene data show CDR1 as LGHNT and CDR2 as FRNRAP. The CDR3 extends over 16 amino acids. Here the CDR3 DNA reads TGTGCTAGGAGAAGGAAGGGGGGGGCGAACGGGCAGCCCCAGCATTTT. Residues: CARRRKGGANGQPQHF.

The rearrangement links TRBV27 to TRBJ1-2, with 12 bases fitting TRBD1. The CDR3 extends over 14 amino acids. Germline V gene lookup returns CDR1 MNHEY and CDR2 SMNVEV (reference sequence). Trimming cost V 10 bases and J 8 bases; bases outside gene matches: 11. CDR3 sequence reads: CATRGGTGGFGYTF. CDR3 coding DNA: TGTGCCACCCGGGGTGGGACAGGGGGCTTCGGCTACACCTTC.

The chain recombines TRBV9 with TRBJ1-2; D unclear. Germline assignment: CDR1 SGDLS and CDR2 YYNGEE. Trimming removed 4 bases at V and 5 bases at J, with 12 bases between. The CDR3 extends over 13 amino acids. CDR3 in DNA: TGTGCCAGCAGCCCACCTGGGGTATATGGCTACACCTTC. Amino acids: CASSPPGVYGYTF.

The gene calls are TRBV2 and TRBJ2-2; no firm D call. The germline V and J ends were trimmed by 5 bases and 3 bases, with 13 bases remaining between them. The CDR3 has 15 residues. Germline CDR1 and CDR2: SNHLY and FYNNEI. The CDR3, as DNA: TGTGCCAGCAGTAGGGAACGGGTAGACACCGGGGAGCTGTTTTTT. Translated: CASSRERVDTGELFF.

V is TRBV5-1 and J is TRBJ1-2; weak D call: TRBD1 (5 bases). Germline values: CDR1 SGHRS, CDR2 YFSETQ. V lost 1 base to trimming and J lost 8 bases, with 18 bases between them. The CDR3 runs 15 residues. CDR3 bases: TGCGCCAGCAGCTTGAGAGATCAGGGACCGGGCGGCTACACCTTC. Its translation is CASSLRDQGPGGYTF.

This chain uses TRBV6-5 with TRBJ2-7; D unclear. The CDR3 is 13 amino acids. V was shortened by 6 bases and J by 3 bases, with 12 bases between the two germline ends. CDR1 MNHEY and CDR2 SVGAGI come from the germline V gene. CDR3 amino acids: CASSSLLNYEQYF. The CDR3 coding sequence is TGTGCCAGCAGCTCTCTATTAAACTACGAGCAGTACTTC.

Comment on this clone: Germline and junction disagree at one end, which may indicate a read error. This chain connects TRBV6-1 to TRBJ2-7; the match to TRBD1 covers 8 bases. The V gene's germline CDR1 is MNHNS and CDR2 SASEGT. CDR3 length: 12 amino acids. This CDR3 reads CAISGQGDEQYF. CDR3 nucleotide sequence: TGTGCCATCAGTGGACAGGGAGACGAGCAGTACTTC.

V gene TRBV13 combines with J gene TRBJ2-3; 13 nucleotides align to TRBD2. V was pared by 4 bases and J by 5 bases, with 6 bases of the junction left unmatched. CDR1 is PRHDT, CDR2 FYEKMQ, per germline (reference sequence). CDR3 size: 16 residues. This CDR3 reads CASSSRTSGRLDTQYF. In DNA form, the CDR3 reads TGTGCCAGCAGCTCACGGACTAGCGGGAGATTAGATACGCAGTATTTT.

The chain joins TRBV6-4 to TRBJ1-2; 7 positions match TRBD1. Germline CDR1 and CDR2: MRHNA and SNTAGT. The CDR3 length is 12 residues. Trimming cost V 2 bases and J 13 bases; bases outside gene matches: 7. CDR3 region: CASSDGGTAFTF. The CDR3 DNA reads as TGTGCCAGCAGTGACGGGGGGACAGCTTTCACCTTC.

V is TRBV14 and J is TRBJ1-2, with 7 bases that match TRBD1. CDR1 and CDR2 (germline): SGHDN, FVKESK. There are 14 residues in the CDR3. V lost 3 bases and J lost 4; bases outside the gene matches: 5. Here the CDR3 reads CASSQLQGTYGYTF. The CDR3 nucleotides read TGTGCCAGCAGCCAGCTACAGGGGACCTATGGCTACACCTTC.

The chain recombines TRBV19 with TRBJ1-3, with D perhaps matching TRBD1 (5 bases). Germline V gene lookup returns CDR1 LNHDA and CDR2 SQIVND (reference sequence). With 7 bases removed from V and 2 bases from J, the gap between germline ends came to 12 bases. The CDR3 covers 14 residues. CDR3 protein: CASMSGGAGNTIYF. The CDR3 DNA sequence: TGTGCCAGTATGTCTGGAGGGGCTGGAAACACCATATATTTT.

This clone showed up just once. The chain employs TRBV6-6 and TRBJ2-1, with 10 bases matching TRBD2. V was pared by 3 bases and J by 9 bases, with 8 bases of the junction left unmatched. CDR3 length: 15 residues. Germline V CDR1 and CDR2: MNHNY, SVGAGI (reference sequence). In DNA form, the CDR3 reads TGTGCCAGCAGTTATTGGCTAGCGGGAGAAGTTGAGCAGTTCTTC. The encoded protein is CASSYWLAGEVEQFF.

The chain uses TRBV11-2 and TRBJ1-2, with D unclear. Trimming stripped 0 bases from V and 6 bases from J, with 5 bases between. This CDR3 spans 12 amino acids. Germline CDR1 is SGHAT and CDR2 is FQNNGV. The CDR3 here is CASSLEGHGYTF. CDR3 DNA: TGTGCCAGCAGCTTAGAAGGGCATGGCTACACCTTC.

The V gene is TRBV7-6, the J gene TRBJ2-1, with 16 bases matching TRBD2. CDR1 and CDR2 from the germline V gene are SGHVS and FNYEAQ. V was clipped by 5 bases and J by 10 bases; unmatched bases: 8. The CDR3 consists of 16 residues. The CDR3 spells CASSTGTSGRVGEQFF. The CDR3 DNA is TGTGCCAGCAGCACTGGGACTAGCGGGAGGGTGGGGGAGCAGTTCTTC.

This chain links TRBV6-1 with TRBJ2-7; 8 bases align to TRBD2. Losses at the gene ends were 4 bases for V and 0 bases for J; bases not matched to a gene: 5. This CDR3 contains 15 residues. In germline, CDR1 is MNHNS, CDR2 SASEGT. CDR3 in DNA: TGTGCCAGCAGTGGACTTAGCGGGAACTCCTACGAGCAGTACTTC. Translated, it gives CASSGLSGNSYEQYF.

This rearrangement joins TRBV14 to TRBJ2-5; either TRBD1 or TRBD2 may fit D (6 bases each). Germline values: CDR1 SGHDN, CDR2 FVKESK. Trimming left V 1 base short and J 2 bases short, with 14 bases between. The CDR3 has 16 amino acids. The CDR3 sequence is CASSQGLGGLQETQYF. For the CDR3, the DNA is TGTGCCAGCAGCCAAGGCCTGGGGGGCCTACAAGAGACCCAGTACTTC.

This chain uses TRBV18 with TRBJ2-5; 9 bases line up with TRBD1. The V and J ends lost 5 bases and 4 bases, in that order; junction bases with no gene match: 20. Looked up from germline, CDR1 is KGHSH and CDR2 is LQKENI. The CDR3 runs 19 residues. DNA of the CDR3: TGTGCCAGCTCATCGATACCGGGACAGGGAATATTCGCGGGAGAGACCCAGTACTTC. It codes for CASSSIPGQGIFAGETQYF. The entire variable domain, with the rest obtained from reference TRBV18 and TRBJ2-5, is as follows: NAGVMQNPRHLVRRRGQEARLRCSPMKGHSHVYWYRQLPEEGLKFMVYLQKENIIDESGMPKERFSAEFPKEGPSILRIQQVVRGDSAAYFCASSSIPGQGIFAGETQYFGPGTRLLVL.

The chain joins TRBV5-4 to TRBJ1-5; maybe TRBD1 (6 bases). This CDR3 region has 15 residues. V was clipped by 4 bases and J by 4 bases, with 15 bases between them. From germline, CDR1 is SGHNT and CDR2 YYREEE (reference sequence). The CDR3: CASSPGAGRNQPQHF. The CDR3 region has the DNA TGTGCCAGCAGCCCAGGGGCTGGCCGAAATCAGCCCCAGCATTTT.

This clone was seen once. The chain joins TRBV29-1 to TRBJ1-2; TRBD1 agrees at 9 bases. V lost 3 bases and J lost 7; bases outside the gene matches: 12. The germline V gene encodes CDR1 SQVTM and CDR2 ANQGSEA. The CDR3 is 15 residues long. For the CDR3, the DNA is TGCAGCGTTGACATGGCCGGGACAGGGTATGCTGGCTACACCTTC. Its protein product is CSVDMAGTGYAGYTF.